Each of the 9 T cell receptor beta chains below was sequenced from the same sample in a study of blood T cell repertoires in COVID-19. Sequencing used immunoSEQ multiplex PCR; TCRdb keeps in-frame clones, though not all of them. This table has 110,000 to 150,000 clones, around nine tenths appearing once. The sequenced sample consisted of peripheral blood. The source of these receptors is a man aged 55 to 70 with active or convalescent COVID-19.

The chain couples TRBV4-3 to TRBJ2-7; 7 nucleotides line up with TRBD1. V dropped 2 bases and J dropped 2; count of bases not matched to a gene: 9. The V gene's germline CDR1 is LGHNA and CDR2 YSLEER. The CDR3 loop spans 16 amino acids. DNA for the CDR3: TGCGCCAGCAGCCAATCCCCCCCAGGGACAGCCTACGAGCAGTACTTC. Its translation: CASSQSPPGTAYEQYF.

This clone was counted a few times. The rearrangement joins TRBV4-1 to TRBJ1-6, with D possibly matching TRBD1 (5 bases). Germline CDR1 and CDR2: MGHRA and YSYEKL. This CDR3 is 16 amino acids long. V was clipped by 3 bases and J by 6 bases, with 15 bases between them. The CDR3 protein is CASSHNEGLSNSPLHF. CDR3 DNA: TGCGCCAGCAGCCACAATGAGGGACTTTCTAATTCACCCCTCCACTTT.

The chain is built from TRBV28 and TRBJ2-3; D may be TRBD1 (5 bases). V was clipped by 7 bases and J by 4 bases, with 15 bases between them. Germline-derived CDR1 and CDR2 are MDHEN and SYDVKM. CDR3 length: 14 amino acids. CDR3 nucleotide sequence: TGTGCCAGCACGTCAGGGTCGATGGCAGATACGCAGTATTTT. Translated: CASTSGSMADTQYF.

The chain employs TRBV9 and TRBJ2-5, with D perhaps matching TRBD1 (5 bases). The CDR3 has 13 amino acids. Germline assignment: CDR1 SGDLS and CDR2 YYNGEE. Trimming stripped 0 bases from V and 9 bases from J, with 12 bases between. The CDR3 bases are TGTGCCAGCAGCGTAGCTCCGCAAGGGGCCCAGTACTTC. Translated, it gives CASSVAPQGAQYF.

The DNA of the CDR3 is TGCAGCGTCTCCAGTCTGAACACTGAAGCTTTCTTT. Translating it yields CSVSSLNTEAFF. The J gene is TRBJ1-1, the V gene TRBV29-1; D remains unclear. CDR1 is SQVTM, CDR2 ANQGSEA, per germline. Trimming removed 6 bases at V and 0 bases at J, with 8 bases between. CDR3 size: 12 residues.

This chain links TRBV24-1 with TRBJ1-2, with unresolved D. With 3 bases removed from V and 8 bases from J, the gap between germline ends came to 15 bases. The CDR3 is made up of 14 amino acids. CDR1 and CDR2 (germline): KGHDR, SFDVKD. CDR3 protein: CATSDRGRSQGYTF. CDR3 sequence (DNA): TGTGCCACCAGTGATCGGGGTCGGAGCCAGGGCTACACCTTC.

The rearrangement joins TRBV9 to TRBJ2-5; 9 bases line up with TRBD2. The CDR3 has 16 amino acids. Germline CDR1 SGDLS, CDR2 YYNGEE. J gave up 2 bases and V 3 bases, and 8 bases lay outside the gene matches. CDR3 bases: TGTGCCAGCAGCGCCGGGGCTAGCGGGGCTCAAGAGACCCAGTACTTC. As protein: CASSAGASGAQETQYF.

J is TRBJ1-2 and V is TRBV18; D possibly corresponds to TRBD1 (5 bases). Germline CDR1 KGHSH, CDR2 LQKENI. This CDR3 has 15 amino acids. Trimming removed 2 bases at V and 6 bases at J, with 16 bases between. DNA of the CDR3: TGTGCCAGCTCACCAAACTCAGGGCTGGAAAATGGCTACACCTTC. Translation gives CASSPNSGLENGYTF. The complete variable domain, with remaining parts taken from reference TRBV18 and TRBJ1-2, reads NAGVMQNPRHLVRRRGQEARLRCSPMKGHSHVYWYRQLPEEGLKFMVYLQKENIIDESGMPKERFSAEFPKEGPSILRIQQVVRGDSAAYFCASSPNSGLENGYTFGSGTRLTVV.

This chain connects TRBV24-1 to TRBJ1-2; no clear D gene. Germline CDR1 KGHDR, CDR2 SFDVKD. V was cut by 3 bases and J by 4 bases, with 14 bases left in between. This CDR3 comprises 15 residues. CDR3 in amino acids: CATSDVTSGTYGYTF. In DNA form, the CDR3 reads TGTGCCACCAGTGATGTTACGTCAGGAACCTATGGCTACACCTTC.